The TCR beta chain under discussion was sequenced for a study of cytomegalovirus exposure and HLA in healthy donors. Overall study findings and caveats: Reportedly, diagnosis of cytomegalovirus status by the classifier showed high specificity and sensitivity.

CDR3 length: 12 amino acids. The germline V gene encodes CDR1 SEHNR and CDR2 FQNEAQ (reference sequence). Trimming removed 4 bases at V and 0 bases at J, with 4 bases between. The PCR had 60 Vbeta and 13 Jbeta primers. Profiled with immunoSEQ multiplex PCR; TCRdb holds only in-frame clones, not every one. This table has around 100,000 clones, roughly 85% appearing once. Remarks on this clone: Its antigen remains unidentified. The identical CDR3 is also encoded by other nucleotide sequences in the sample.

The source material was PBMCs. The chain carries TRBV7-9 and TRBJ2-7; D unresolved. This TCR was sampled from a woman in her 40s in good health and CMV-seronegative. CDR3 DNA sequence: TGTGCCAGCAGCTCGAGCTCCTACGAGCAGTACTTC. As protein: CASSSSSYEQYF. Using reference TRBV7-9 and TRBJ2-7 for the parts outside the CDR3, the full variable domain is DTGVSQNPRHKITKRGQNVTFRCDPISEHNRLYWYRQTLGQGPEFLTYFQNEAQLEKSRLLSDRFSAERPKGSFSTLEIQRTEQGDSAMYLCASSSSSYEQYFGPGTRLTVT.